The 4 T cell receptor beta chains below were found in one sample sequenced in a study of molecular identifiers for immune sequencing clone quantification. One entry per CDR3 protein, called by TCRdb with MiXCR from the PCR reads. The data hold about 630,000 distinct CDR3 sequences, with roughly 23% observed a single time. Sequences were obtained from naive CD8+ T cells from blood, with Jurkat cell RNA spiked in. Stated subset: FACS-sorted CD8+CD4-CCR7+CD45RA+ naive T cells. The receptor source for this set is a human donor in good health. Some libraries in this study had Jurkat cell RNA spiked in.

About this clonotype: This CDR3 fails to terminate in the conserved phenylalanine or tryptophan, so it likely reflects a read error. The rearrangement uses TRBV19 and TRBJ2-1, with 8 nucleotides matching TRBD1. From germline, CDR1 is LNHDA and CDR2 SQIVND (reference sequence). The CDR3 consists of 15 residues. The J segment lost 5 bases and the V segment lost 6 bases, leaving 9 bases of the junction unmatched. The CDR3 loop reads CASSVFGTGNNEQFY. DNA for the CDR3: TGTGCCAGTAGCGTGTTCGGGACAGGTAACAATGAGCAGTTCTAC.

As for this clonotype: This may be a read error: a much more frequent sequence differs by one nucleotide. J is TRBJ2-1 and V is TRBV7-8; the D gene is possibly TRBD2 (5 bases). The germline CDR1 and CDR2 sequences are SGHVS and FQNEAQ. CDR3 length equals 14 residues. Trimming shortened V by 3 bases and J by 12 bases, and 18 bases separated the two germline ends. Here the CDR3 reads CASSLVAGKGGQFF. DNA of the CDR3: TGTGCCAGCAGCTTGGTGGCGGGCAAGGGTGGGCAGTTCTTC.

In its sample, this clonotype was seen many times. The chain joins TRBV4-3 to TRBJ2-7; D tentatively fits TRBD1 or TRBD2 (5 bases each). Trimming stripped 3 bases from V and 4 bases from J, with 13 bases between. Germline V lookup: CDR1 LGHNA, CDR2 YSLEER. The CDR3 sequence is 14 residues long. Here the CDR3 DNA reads TGCGCCAGCAGCCATGGGACCGCTAGTTACGAGCAGTACTTC. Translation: CASSHGTASYEQYF.

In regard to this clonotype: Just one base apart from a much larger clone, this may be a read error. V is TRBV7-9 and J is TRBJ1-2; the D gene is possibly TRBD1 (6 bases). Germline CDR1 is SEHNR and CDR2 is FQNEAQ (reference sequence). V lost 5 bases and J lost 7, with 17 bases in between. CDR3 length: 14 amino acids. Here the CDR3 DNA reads TGTGCCAGCAGCCCCACCAGGGGAGGGGCTGGCTACACCTTC. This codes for CASSPTRGGAGYTF.